The entry below gives a single TCR beta chain sequence along with its context. This specimen belongs to a study of blood T cell repertoires in COVID-19. Overall study: Sources were T cells, B-cell-depleted T cells, or PBMCs; the material itself was cDNA or gDNA.

In the original analysis: Amplification of reference gene primers provided the estimated nucleated cell counts. Sequencing used immunoSEQ multiplex PCR; TCRdb keeps in-frame clones, though not all of them. V and J calls and clone size are those listed in that table; D and trimming were worked out from the DNA. The table includes some 140,000 clones, around 78% detected once. The germline CDR1 and CDR2 sequences are SNHLY and FYNNEI. The V segment lost 6 bases and the J segment 1 base; nucleotides outside the gene matches: 6. The CDR3 is 16 amino acids. J is TRBJ2-5 and V is TRBV2, with TRBD2 matching over 12 bases. Sequenced material: peripheral blood. The clonotype was recovered from a human donor in a cohort sampled during active COVID-19. The CDR3, as DNA: TGTGCCAGCAGCCCCGGGACTAGCGGGTTCCAAGAGACCCAGTACTTC. Translation gives CASSPGTSGFQETQYF.